These 11 T cell receptor beta chains share one sample of origin, sequenced in a study of Ad26.COV2.S vaccination and SARS-CoV-2 variants listed by TCRdb under 2021. This sample's treatment or condition label indicates: 15 to 20 received Ad26.COV2.S at low or high dose, single or two shots; about 5 received placebo; per-sample allocation not given. For vaccine and placebo recipients, repertoires were sequenced using samples collected on day 63 after the first injection. Library preparation employed the immunoSEQ multiplex PCR assay. TCRdb took over this immuneACCESS table, retaining in-frame rearrangements with V and J assigned. Such tables are incomplete; in checked studies, under half of the missing clones stem from an unresolved V gene, and the remainder is unexplained. The sample table lists hundreds of thousands of clones, about 92% of them with a count of one. The ten largest make up under 2% of the sample.

Specimen: peripheral blood, collected in a trial of Ad26.COV2.S vaccine versus placebo. These receptors were taken from a person between 18 and 60 years old who received the Ad26.COV2.S COVID-19 vaccine or a placebo.

This clone was found once. The chain uses TRBV6-6 and TRBJ2-7; tentative D call: TRBD1 (5 bases). This CDR3 is built from 13 residues. The germline V gene has CDR1 MNHNY and CDR2 SVGAGI (reference sequence). The V end was cut by 0 bases, the J end by 4 bases, with 7 bases between. The CDR3 here is CASSYSTDYEQYF. The DNA of the CDR3 is TGTGCCAGCAGTTACTCGACAGATTACGAGCAGTACTTC.

The V call is TRBV20-1, the J call TRBJ2-3; D not certain. V lost 7 bases and J lost 4, with 9 bases in between. This CDR3 has 11 residues. Germline CDR1 is DFQATT and CDR2 is SNEGSKA (reference sequence). This CDR3 is CSVQTADTQYF. Written as DNA, the CDR3 is TGCAGTGTTCAAACGGCAGATACGCAGTATTTT.

The CDR3 here is CASSLAGGAGEQYF. The DNA for the CDR3 is TGTGCCAGCTCCCTAGCGGGGGGGGCTGGGGAGCAGTACTTC. The V gene is TRBV6-5, the J gene TRBJ2-7, with 12 bases identical to TRBD2. The germline gives CDR1 MNHEY, CDR2 SVGAGI. J lost 7 bases, V lost 8 bases, and 9 bases had no gene match. The CDR3 covers 14 residues.

The rearrangement joins TRBV6-5 to TRBJ1-2; D gene ambiguous. CDR1 is MNHEY and CDR2 is SVGAGI in the germline V gene. V gave up 2 bases and J gave up 8 bases, with 21 bases separating them. The CDR3 has 16 residues. The CDR3 region is CASSYTPTEHKGGYTF. CDR3 in DNA: TGTGCCAGCAGTTACACTCCGACCGAGCATAAAGGCGGCTACACCTTC.

The chain links TRBV10-3 to TRBJ2-7; D unclear. Between the trimmed V and J ends, which lost 7 bases and 6 bases, there was a span of 16 bases. CDR1 is ENHRY and CDR2 is SYGVKD in the germline V gene. The CDR3 totals 13 residues. The CDR3 DNA is TGTGCCATCAAGCTATCGTCGGCATCCGAGCAGTACTTC. Its protein product is CAIKLSSASEQYF.

The genes are TRBV30 and TRBJ2-7; D unclear. The V gene lost 0 bases and the J gene lost 0 bases, with 24 bases spanning the gap. The CDR3 runs to 19 residues. Germline CDR1 and CDR2: GTSNPN and SVGIG (reference sequence). The CDR3 is CAWSVRVLFNQRSSYEQYF. The CDR3 DNA reads TGTGCCTGGAGTGTACGGGTGTTATTCAATCAAAGAAGCTCCTACGAGCAGTACTTC.

This clone was recorded once. The chain carries TRBV20-1 and TRBJ2-7; maybe TRBD2 (7 bases). The V end was cut by 3 bases, the J end by 5 bases, with 14 bases between. Germline CDR1 DFQATT, CDR2 SNEGSKA (reference sequence). The CDR3 sequence is 13 residues long. This CDR3 reads CSASGGAGDEQYF. For the CDR3, the DNA is TGCAGTGCTAGTGGGGGGGCGGGAGACGAGCAGTACTTC.

V and J are TRBV29-1 and TRBJ1-2; D call uncertain. With 4 bases removed from V and 4 bases from J, the gap between germline ends came to 10 bases. CDR1 SQVTM and CDR2 ANQGSEA come from the germline V gene. The CDR3 contains 12 residues. The CDR3 DNA sequence: TGCAGCGTTGTCGGCGGCTCCTATGGCTACACCTTC. This codes for CSVVGGSYGYTF.

CDR3 region: CSAVDADRGQGGNTIYF. The CDR3 nucleotides are TGCAGCGCCGTTGATGCAGACAGGGGGCAAGGAGGAAACACCATATATTTT. The chain is built from TRBV29-1 and TRBJ1-3; 10 bases align to TRBD1. The CDR3 loop spans 17 amino acids. CDR1 and CDR2 (germline): SQVTM, ANQGSEA. The J segment lost 4 bases and the V segment lost 7 bases, leaving 16 bases of the junction unmatched. Looking up the rest from reference TRBV29-1 and TRBJ1-3 gives the full variable domain: SAVISQKPSRDICQRGTSLTIQCQVDSQVTMMFWYRQQPGQSLTLIATANQGSEATYESGFVIDKFPISRPNLTFSTLTVSNMSPEDSSIYLCSAVDADRGQGGNTIYFGEGSWLTVV.

This chain connects TRBV28 to TRBJ2-7; tentative D call: TRBD1 (6 bases). Between the trimmed V and J ends, which lost 6 bases and 2 bases, there was a span of 14 bases. CDR3 length equals 14 residues. Germline CDR1 reads MDHEN; CDR2 reads SYDVKM. The CDR3 sequence: CASRQVTGPYEQYF. In nucleotides, the CDR3 is TGTGCCAGCAGGCAAGTAACAGGGCCCTACGAGCAGTACTTC.

This clone was seen just once. V usage is TRBV7-2 and J usage is TRBJ2-5, with 8 bases fitting TRBD2. The CDR3 spans 16 residues. From germline, CDR1 is SGHTA and CDR2 FQGNSA. V dropped 1 base and J dropped 1; count of bases not matched to a gene: 5. The CDR3 region has the DNA TGTGCCAGCAGCTTAGGGTCCGGACTAGCCCAAGAGACCCAGTACTTC. It is translated as CASSLGSGLAQETQYF.